The source of this T cell receptor beta chain is a study of blood T cells in healthy people across ages. A second about 7 to 11 cycle PCR used barcoded and J-beta primers. MiXCR, applied by TCRdb to the 5' RACE reads, yields one record per CDR3 protein. Of under 1,100,000 distinct CDR3 sequences detected, around 27% appear once; the ten largest clones hold less than 0.85%. The CDR3 is made up of 16 amino acids. The junction had 10 bases not matched to a gene; V was cut back by 2 bases and J by 7 bases. Germline CDR1 is SEHNR and CDR2 is FQNEAQ (reference sequence). These same data were also listed under a study on T cells of mothers and their children.

This receptor was taken from a girl aged 2 to 10 in good health. This chain connects TRBV7-9 to TRBJ1-4, with 7 bases aligning to TRBD1. The material sequenced was blood. CDR3 in amino acids: CASSLPPTGIGEKLFF. The CDR3 nucleotides are TGTGCCAGCAGCTTACCTCCGACAGGGATCGGTGAAAAACTGTTTTTT.